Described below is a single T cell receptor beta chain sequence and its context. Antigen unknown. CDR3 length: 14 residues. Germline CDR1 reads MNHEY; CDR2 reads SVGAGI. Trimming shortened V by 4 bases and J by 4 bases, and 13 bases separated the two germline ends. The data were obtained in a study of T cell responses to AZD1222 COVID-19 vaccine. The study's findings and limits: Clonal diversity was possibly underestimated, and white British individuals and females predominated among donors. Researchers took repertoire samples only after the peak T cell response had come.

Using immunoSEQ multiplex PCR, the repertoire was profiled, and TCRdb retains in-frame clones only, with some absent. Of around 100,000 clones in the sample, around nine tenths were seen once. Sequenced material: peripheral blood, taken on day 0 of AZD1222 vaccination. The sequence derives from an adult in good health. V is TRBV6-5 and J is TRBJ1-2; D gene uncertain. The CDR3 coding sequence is TGTGCCAGCAGTTCAGACACGATCTTCTATGGCTACACCTTC. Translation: CASSSDTIFYGYTF.